One and the same sample provided the 23 T cell receptor beta chains below, sequenced in a study of cytomegalovirus exposure and HLA in healthy donors. The repertoire was sequenced with immunoSEQ multiplex PCR; TCRdb's copy has only in-frame clones and lacks some. The sample has 250,000 to 300,000 clones, around 89% seen once. The sample consisted of PBMCs. The receptors come from a woman between 18 and 30 years old in good health and CMV-seronegative.

The chain combines TRBV6-1 with TRBJ2-6; D may be TRBD1 (6 bases). Trimming cost V 6 bases and J 3 bases, with 12 bases left between them. In germline, CDR1 is MNHNS, CDR2 SASEGT. CDR3 length equals 15 residues. DNA of the CDR3: TGTGCCAGCAGACCCCAGGGGCGTGGGGCCAACGTCCTGACTTTC. Protein sequence: CASRPQGRGANVLTF.

This chain links TRBV30 with TRBJ2-1; possible D gene TRBD1, 5 bases. V gave up 5 bases and J gave up 4 bases, with 6 bases separating them. The germline V gene encodes CDR1 GTSNPN and CDR2 SVGIG (reference sequence). This CDR3 comprises 11 residues. CDR3 coding DNA: TGTGCCTGGGGGGCGTACAATGAGCAGTTCTTC. It is translated as CAWGAYNEQFF.

As to this clone: The sample carries other DNA sequences with the same CDR3. This chain uses TRBV6-1 with TRBJ2-5; 7 nucleotides line up with TRBD2. CDR3 length equals 14 residues. Germline-derived CDR1 and CDR2 are MNHNS and SASEGT. After removal of 6 bases from V and 4 bases from J, the junction contained 8 bases not matched to a gene. The CDR3 is CASRWGGSAETQYF. The CDR3 DNA reads as TGTGCCAGCAGGTGGGGAGGGTCCGCAGAGACCCAGTACTTC.

The chain recombines TRBV13 with TRBJ2-3; D is unresolved. The CDR3 consists of 14 residues. Germline values: CDR1 PRHDT, CDR2 FYEKMQ (reference sequence). The V end was cut by 4 bases, the J end by 1 base, with 9 bases between. This chain's CDR3 is CASSSDQGTDTQYF. The CDR3 region has the DNA TGTGCCAGCAGCTCCGACCAGGGCACAGATACGCAGTATTTT.

The chain has TRBV28 and TRBJ1-3; TRBD1 aligns across 9 bases. With V trimmed by 4 bases and J by 4 bases, 5 bases remained unmatched. The CDR3 runs to 15 residues. The V gene's germline CDR1 is MDHEN and CDR2 SYDVKM. The chain's CDR3 is CASSWTGARGNTIYF. Here the CDR3 DNA reads TGTGCCAGCAGTTGGACAGGGGCCCGAGGAAACACCATATATTTT.

This rearrangement joins TRBV28 to TRBJ1-3, with D tentatively TRBD1 (5 bases). V shed 6 bases and J shed 4 bases, with 19 bases lying between them. The CDR3 loop spans 16 amino acids. Germline loops: CDR1 MDHEN, CDR2 SYDVKM. Written as DNA, the CDR3 is TGTGCCAGCAGCCGACAGAGATGGGCGACGGGAAACACCATATATTTT. Amino acid sequence: CASSRQRWATGNTIYF.

The chain combines TRBV2 with TRBJ1-5; D perhaps matches TRBD1 (5 bases). Trimming left V 5 bases short and J 1 base short, with 9 bases between. The germline gives CDR1 SNHLY, CDR2 FYNNEI. The CDR3 is 14 amino acids. The CDR3 is CASSRQGSNQPQHF. CDR3 in DNA: TGTGCCAGCAGTAGGCAGGGCAGCAATCAGCCCCAGCATTTT.

DNA for the CDR3: TGTGCCAGCAGCAAGACTAGCGGGGGGGTTTCCGGGGAGCTGTTTTTT. Amino acids: CASSKTSGGVSGELFF. The V and J genes are TRBV7-8 and TRBJ2-2, with 14 bases matching TRBD2. Germline CDR1 and CDR2: SGHVS and FQNEAQ. The ends lost 5 bases at V and 6 bases at J; junction bases unmatched: 5. The CDR3 has 16 amino acids.

The V gene is TRBV5-1, the J gene TRBJ2-3, with a weak D call TRBD2 (5 bases). The germline CDR1 and CDR2 sequences are SGHRS and YFSETQ. The CDR3 loop spans 15 amino acids. V was trimmed by 1 base and J by 2 bases, leaving 11 bases between them. CDR3 sequence (DNA): TGCGCCAGCAGCTTGAATTTGCGGGCCACAGATACGCAGTATTTT. Amino acid sequence: CASSLNLRATDTQYF.

The chain uses TRBV4-1 and TRBJ1-1; 7 positions agree with TRBD1. CDR3 length: 14 residues. The V gene's germline CDR1 is MGHRA and CDR2 YSYEKL. Germline trimming cut 6 bases from V and 3 bases from J; bases unmatched to any gene: 7. CDR3 DNA sequence: TGCGCCAGCAGACTTCAGGGGGTCGACACTGAAGCTTTCTTT. Amino acids: CASRLQGVDTEAFF.

This chain connects TRBV4-1 to TRBJ2-5; 14 bases fit TRBD2. V was pared by 0 bases and J by 7 bases, with 10 bases of the junction left unmatched. Germline CDR1 is MGHRA and CDR2 is YSYEKL. The CDR3 consists of 18 residues. The CDR3 region has the DNA TGCGCCAGCAGCCAAGATCTGGGACTAGCGGGGGTGTGGGGGACCCAGTACTTC. Translated: CASSQDLGLAGVWGTQYF.

This clone was observed once. The rearrangement links TRBV7-8 to TRBJ1-4, with 7 bases aligning to TRBD1. CDR1 and CDR2 (germline): SGHVS, FQNEAQ. CDR3 length equals 16 residues. The V segment lost 2 bases and the J segment 5 bases; nucleotides outside the gene matches: 8. CDR3 protein: CASSLLQGTANEKLFF. DNA of the CDR3: TGTGCCAGCAGCTTATTACAGGGGACAGCAAATGAAAAACTGTTTTTT.

In DNA, the CDR3 is TGTGCCAGCAGCTTAACGGGAGTCGATGGCTACACCTTC. It encodes CASSLTGVDGYTF. J is TRBJ1-2 and V is TRBV7-3; D gene unclear. This CDR3 has 13 amino acids. The germline CDR1 and CDR2 sequences are SGHTA and FQGTGA. The V end was cut by 0 bases, the J end by 6 bases, with 8 bases between.

The chain joins TRBV29-1 to TRBJ2-2, with D hard to call. Trimming pared 6 bases from V and 2 bases from J, leaving 10 bases between. The CDR3 spans 13 residues. In germline, CDR1 is SQVTM, CDR2 ANQGSEA. The CDR3 DNA reads as TGCAGCGTCGACTTCTTAAACACCGGGGAGCTGTTTTTT. This gives the protein CSVDFLNTGELFF.

The chain combines TRBV4-1 with TRBJ2-1; maybe TRBD2 (7 bases). Trimming stripped 1 base from V and 9 bases from J, with 16 bases between. Germline V gene data show CDR1 as MGHRA and CDR2 as YSYEKL. The CDR3 loop spans 15 amino acids. This chain's CDR3 is CASSQGRGAEGEQFF. DNA for the CDR3: TGCGCCAGCAGCCAAGGACGGGGGGCGGAAGGTGAGCAGTTCTTC.

The chain carries TRBV10-3 and TRBJ1-2; TRBD1 might be the D (5 bases). The CDR3 contains 14 residues. Germline V CDR1 and CDR2: ENHRY, SYGVKD. V was clipped by 3 bases and J by 8 bases, with 16 bases between them. CDR3 loop: CAISEALQVLGYTF. The DNA of the CDR3 is TGTGCCATCAGTGAAGCCCTACAGGTTCTGGGCTACACCTTC.

The J gene is TRBJ1-3, the V gene TRBV30; maybe TRBD1 (6 bases). This CDR3 region has 16 residues. V was cut by 0 bases and J by 0 bases, with 12 bases left in between. Per germline, CDR1 GTSNPN and CDR2 SVGIG (reference sequence). The CDR3 DNA follows: TGTGCCTGGAGTGTGGCAGACAGGCGCTCTGGAAACACCATATATTTT. Translated, it gives CAWSVADRRSGNTIYF.

The chain couples TRBV28 to TRBJ1-3; D possibly corresponds to TRBD1 (5 bases). Germline V lookup: CDR1 MDHEN, CDR2 SYDVKM. V lost 1 base, J lost 2 bases, and 15 bases lay in between. CDR3 length equals 17 residues. CDR3 in amino acids: CASSLSPGVVAGNTIYF. Written as DNA, the CDR3 is TGTGCCAGCAGTTTATCCCCGGGGGTGGTAGCTGGAAACACCATATATTTT.

The chain is built from TRBV9 and TRBJ2-7; 9 nucleotides align to TRBD1. V lost 3 bases to trimming and J lost 5 bases; unmatched junction nucleotides: 6. Germline CDR1 and CDR2: SGDLS and YYNGEE. The CDR3 has 14 residues. The CDR3 spells CASSEDRGSDEQYF. CDR3 nucleotides: TGTGCCAGCAGCGAGGACAGGGGATCTGACGAGCAGTACTTC.

The chain links TRBV28 to TRBJ1-1; no clear D. The germline gives CDR1 MDHEN, CDR2 SYDVKM. The CDR3 loop spans 17 amino acids. V was pared by 3 bases and J by 1 base, with 18 bases between. This CDR3 reads CASSLRGQFEGNTEAFF. DNA of the CDR3: TGTGCCAGCAGTTTGAGAGGTCAGTTTGAGGGGAACACTGAAGCTTTCTTT. The entire variable domain, with the rest obtained from reference TRBV28 and TRBJ1-1, is as follows: DVKVTQSSRYLVKRTGEKVFLECVQDMDHENMFWYRQDPGLGLRLIYFSYDVKMKEKGDIPEGYSVSREKKERFSLILESASTNQTSMYLCASSLRGQFEGNTEAFFGQGTRLTVV.

This chain links TRBV2 with TRBJ2-1, with TRBD2 matching 9 bases. The CDR3 consists of 15 residues. The junction had 10 bases not matched to a gene; V was cut back by 6 bases and J by 7 bases. The germline CDR1 and CDR2 sequences are SNHLY and FYNNEI. This CDR3 is CASSPGGLAGNEQFF. In DNA, the CDR3 is TGTGCCAGCAGCCCAGGGGGGCTAGCGGGAAATGAGCAGTTCTTC.

CDR3 loop: CASSVAGGGGQDTQYF. The CDR3 coding sequence is TGTGCCAGCAGCGTAGCTGGGGGGGGCGGTCAAGATACGCAGTATTTT. This rearrangement joins TRBV9 to TRBJ2-3; maybe TRBD2 (7 bases). CDR3 size: 16 residues. In germline, CDR1 is SGDLS, CDR2 YYNGEE. Trimming stripped 0 bases from V and 5 bases from J, with 16 bases between.

This clone came up once. This rearrangement joins TRBV5-1 to TRBJ1-6; no clear D gene. Germline assignment: CDR1 SGHRS and CDR2 YFSETQ. V lost 0 bases and J lost 16, with 11 bases in between. This CDR3 is 12 amino acids long. The CDR3 reads CASSLDRGWLHF. As DNA, the CDR3 is TGCGCCAGCAGCTTGGACCGAGGGTGGCTCCACTTT.